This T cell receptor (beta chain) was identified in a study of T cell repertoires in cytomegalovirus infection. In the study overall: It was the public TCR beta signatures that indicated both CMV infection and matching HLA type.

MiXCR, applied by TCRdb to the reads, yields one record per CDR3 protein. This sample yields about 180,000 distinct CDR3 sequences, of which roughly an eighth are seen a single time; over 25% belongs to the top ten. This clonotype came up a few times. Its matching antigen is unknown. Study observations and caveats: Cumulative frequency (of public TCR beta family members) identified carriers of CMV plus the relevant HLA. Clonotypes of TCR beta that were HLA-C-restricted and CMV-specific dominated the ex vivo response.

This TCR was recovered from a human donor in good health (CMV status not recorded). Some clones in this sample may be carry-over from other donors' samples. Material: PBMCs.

This chain's CDR3 is CSVEPYGQTNYGYTF. DNA of the CDR3: TGCAGCGTTGAACCCTACGGACAGACTAACTATGGCTACACCTTC. The rearrangement links TRBV29-1 to TRBJ1-2; D might be TRBD1 (6 bases). Per the germline V gene, CDR1 is SQVTM and CDR2 is ANQGSEA. The CDR3 has 15 amino acids. The V end was cut by 2 bases, the J end by 0 bases, with 13 bases between.